This T cell receptor beta chain was found in a study of T cells in Graves' hyperthyroidism and ophthalmopathy. Across the whole study: It was at initial diagnosis, before any treatment, that peripheral blood was collected.

TCR beta CDR3 sequences were amplified from RNA transcripts. The TCR CDR3 was amplified in a first-round RT-PCR using the HTBI primer set. TCRdb redid the calling of the multiplex PCR reads with MiXCR, one entry per CDR3 protein. The sample includes 530,000 or so distinct CDR3 sequences, roughly 17% seen only once; the top ten take 15% to 20%. Whole-study findings and limits: In the blood, most expanded thyroid clonotypes above 0.001 appeared as well.

The CDR3 extends over 16 amino acids. Germline assignment: CDR1 KGHSH and CDR2 LQKENI. V was clipped by 2 bases and J by 0 bases, with 10 bases between them. Details on this clonotype: Its antigen is unidentified.

A Clinical Activity Score of at least 3, a NOSPECS grade of at least 4 and a duration under 3 months were recorded in the ophthalmopathy patients. 9 to 10 ml fresh peripheral blood yielded the PBMCs. Sequencing used blood. This clonotype originated in a woman aged 18-29 years with Graves' ophthalmopathy. This chain uses TRBV18 with TRBJ2-2; TRBD1 or TRBD2 may be the D gene (6 bases each). The CDR3 region is CASSPLEGANTGELFF. The CDR3 DNA follows: TGTGCCAGCTCACCATTGGAGGGGGCGAACACCGGGGAGCTGTTTTTT.